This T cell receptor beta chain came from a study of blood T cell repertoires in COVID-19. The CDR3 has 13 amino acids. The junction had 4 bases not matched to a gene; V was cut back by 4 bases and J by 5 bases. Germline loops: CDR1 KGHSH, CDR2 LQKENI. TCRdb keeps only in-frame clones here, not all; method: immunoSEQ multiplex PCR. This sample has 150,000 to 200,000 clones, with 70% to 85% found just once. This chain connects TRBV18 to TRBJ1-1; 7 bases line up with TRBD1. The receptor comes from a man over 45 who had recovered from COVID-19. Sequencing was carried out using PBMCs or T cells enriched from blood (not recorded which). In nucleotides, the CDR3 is TGTGCCAGCTCACAGGGACAGACTACTGAAGCTTTCTTT. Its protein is CASSQGQTTEAFF. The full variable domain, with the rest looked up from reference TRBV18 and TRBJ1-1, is NAGVMQNPRHLVRRRGQEARLRCSPMKGHSHVYWYRQLPEEGLKFMVYLQKENIIDESGMPKERFSAEFPKEGPSILRIQQVVRGDSAAYFCASSQGQTTEAFFGQGTRLTVV.